A single sample gave rise to the 15 T cell receptor beta chains below, sequenced in a study of cytomegalovirus exposure and HLA in healthy donors. Libraries were prepared by immunoSEQ multiplex PCR; TCRdb keeps only in-frame clonotypes and omits some of them. The profile shows 200,000 or so clones, over 75% of them singletons. Sequences were obtained from PBMCs. Every receptor here comes from a woman younger than 30 in good health and CMV-seropositive.

In regard to this clone: Other DNA sequences in the sample encode the same CDR3. This chain joins TRBV9 and TRBJ2-7; 7 bases align to TRBD1. The CDR3 is 14 residues long. Germline V gene sequence: CDR1 SGDLS, CDR2 YYNGEE. V shed 0 bases, J shed 2 bases, and the junction held 2 bases outside the gene matches. The CDR3 here is CASSVGQGPYEQYF. Here the CDR3 DNA reads TGTGCCAGCAGCGTAGGACAGGGACCCTACGAGCAGTACTTC. The full variable domain, with the rest looked up from reference TRBV9 and TRBJ2-7, is DSGVTQTPKHLITATGQRVTLRCSPRSGDLSVYWYQQSLDQGLQFLIQYYNGEERAKGNILERFSAQQFPDLHSELNLSSLELGDSALYFCASSVGQGPYEQYFGPGTRLTVT.

The chain combines TRBV4-1 with TRBJ1-2; a weak D match, TRBD1 (5 bases). V gave up 2 bases and J gave up 7 bases, with 17 bases separating them. The germline CDR1 and CDR2 sequences are MGHRA and YSYEKL. The CDR3 totals 15 residues. The chain's CDR3 is CASSQLTLLRVGYTF. CDR3 coding DNA: TGCGCCAGCAGCCAATTGACGCTTCTCAGGGTTGGCTACACCTTC.

The V call is TRBV5-6, the J call TRBJ2-7; 10 bases map to TRBD2. The CDR3 covers 14 residues. V dropped 4 bases and J dropped 6; count of bases not matched to a gene: 7. From germline, CDR1 is SGHDT and CDR2 YYEEEE. The DNA of the CDR3 is TGTGCCAGCAGCCAGGGACTAGCGAGGGTCGAGCAGTACTTC. It codes for CASSQGLARVEQYF.

The chain employs TRBV19 and TRBJ1-2; no firm D call. Germline assignment: CDR1 LNHDA and CDR2 SQIVND (reference sequence). Between the trimmed V and J ends, which lost 7 bases and 8 bases, there was a span of 14 bases. This CDR3 is 12 amino acids long. DNA for the CDR3: TGTGCCAGTACGACGGGGTTGGAGGGCTACACCTTC. Translating it yields CASTTGLEGYTF.

The chain combines TRBV19 with TRBJ1-5; TRBD1 is a possible D gene (5 bases). Germline loops: CDR1 LNHDA, CDR2 SQIVND (reference sequence). Trimming pared 7 bases from V and 5 bases from J, leaving 15 bases between. The CDR3 covers 14 residues. The CDR3 loop reads CASTPDSSYQPQHF. CDR3 nucleotides: TGTGCCAGTACTCCTGACAGTTCCTATCAGCCCCAGCATTTT.

The chain uses TRBV30 and TRBJ2-1; no clear D. The germline CDR1 and CDR2 sequences are GTSNPN and SVGIG (reference sequence). This CDR3 contains 11 residues. The V end was cut by 2 bases, the J end by 6 bases, with 5 bases between. This chain's CDR3 is CAWSLPNEQFF. CDR3 nucleotide sequence: TGTGCCTGGAGTCTACCCAATGAGCAGTTCTTC. The full variable domain, rest sourced from reference TRBV30 and TRBJ2-1, is SQTIHQWPATLVQPVGSPLSLECTVEGTSNPNLYWYRQAAGRGLQLLFYSVGIGQISSEVPQNLSASRPQDRQFILSSKKLLLSDSGFYLCAWSLPNEQFFGPGTRLTVL.

The rearrangement joins TRBV30 to TRBJ1-1; TRBD1 is a possible D gene (5 bases). CDR1 is GTSNPN, CDR2 SVGIG, per germline (reference sequence). The CDR3 contains 16 residues. In DNA form, the CDR3 reads TGTGCGAAGAAAGCGGGTCAGGAGACGGGGGACACTGAAGCTTTCTTT. Its translation: CAKKAGQETGDTEAFF.

This clone appeared once. The V call is TRBV6-5, the J call TRBJ1-2; 8 nucleotides agree with TRBD1. The germline V gene has CDR1 MNHEY and CDR2 SVGAGI. J gave up 3 bases and V 6 bases, and 6 bases lay outside the gene matches. This CDR3 spans 14 amino acids. The CDR3 loop is CASSVGQGHYGYTF. The CDR3 DNA is TGTGCCAGCAGCGTCGGACAGGGCCACTATGGCTACACCTTC.

Here the CDR3 DNA reads TGTGCCAGCAGTTTATATACAGGGGCCGTGAGCTCCTACAATGAGCAGTTCTTC. Amino acid sequence: CASSLYTGAVSSYNEQFF. The chain has TRBV27 and TRBJ2-1; 7 positions agree with TRBD1. Germline CDR1 MNHEY, CDR2 SMNVEV (reference sequence). The CDR3 spans 18 residues. J was trimmed by 0 bases and V by 1 base; bases with no gene match: 9.

V is TRBV27 and J is TRBJ1-5, with a tentative D call TRBD1 (6 bases). There are 14 residues in the CDR3. Deletions cut 5 bases from V and 3 bases from J, with 11 bases between. Germline CDR1 reads MNHEY; CDR2 reads SMNVEV (reference sequence). The DNA of the CDR3 is TGTGCCAGCAGTCCACGGACAGCCAATCAGCCCCAGCATTTT. It specifies CASSPRTANQPQHF.

V and J are TRBV7-6 and TRBJ1-2; D call uncertain. The CDR3 length is 13 residues. Trimming took 1 base from V and 5 from J, leaving 8 bases between them. The germline CDR1 and CDR2 sequences are SGHVS and FNYEAQ. The CDR3 nucleotides are TGTGCCAGCAGCTTAGTAGCTGGGTATGGCTACACCTTC. Encoded protein: CASSLVAGYGYTF.

This rearrangement joins TRBV5-4 to TRBJ2-3, with D uncertain. This CDR3 contains 14 residues. Germline CDR1 is SGHNT and CDR2 is YYREEE (reference sequence). V was shortened by 0 bases and J by 4 bases, with 9 bases between the two germline ends. The CDR3 region is CASSLARLPDTQYF. The CDR3 region has the DNA TGTGCCAGCAGCTTGGCCAGGCTACCAGATACGCAGTATTTT.

V and J are TRBV18 and TRBJ1-5; TRBD1 matches 10 bases. V lost 3 bases, J lost 3 bases, and 8 bases stayed unmatched. Germline-derived CDR1 and CDR2 are KGHSH and LQKENI. This CDR3 has 17 amino acids. The chain's CDR3 is CASSPGQGSDDNQPQHF. CDR3 coding DNA: TGTGCCAGCTCACCGGGACAGGGGTCGGATGACAATCAGCCCCAGCATTTT.

The chain recombines TRBV4-1 with TRBJ2-2, with TRBD1 matching 9 bases. Trimming cost V 6 bases and J 5 bases; bases outside gene matches: 7. Germline V gene sequence: CDR1 MGHRA, CDR2 YSYEKL. The CDR3 is 15 residues long. Here the CDR3 DNA reads TGCGCCAGCAGTCACAGGGGGCGATCGACCGGGGAGCTGTTTTTT. The encoded protein is CASSHRGRSTGELFF.

The gene calls are TRBV9 and TRBJ1-5; D not certain. V gave up 0 bases and J gave up 0 bases, with 4 bases separating them. The CDR3 has 14 amino acids. Looked up from germline, CDR1 is SGDLS and CDR2 is YYNGEE. CDR3 sequence reads: CASSVEASNQPQHF. The DNA of the CDR3 is TGTGCCAGCAGCGTAGAAGCTAGCAATCAGCCCCAGCATTTT.